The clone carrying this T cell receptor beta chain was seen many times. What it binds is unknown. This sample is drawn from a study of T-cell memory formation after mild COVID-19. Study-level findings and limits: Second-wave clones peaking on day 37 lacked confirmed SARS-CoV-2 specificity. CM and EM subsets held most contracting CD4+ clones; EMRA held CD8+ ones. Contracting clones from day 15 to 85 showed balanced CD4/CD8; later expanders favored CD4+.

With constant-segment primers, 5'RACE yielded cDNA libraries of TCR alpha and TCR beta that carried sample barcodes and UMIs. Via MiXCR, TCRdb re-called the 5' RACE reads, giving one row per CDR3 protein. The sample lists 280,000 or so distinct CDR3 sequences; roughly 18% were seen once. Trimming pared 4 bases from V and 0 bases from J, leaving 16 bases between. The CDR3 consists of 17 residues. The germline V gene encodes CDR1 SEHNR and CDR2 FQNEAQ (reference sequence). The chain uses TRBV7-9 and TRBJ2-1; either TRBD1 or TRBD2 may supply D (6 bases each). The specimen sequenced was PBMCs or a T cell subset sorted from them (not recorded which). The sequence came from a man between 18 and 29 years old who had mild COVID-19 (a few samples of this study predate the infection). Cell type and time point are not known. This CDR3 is CASSSFGGRSSYNEQFF. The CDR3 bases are TGTGCCAGCAGCTCATTTGGGGGGCGAAGCTCCTACAATGAGCAGTTCTTC.